The 27 T cell receptor beta chains given below trace back to one sample, sequenced in a study of technical replicates of blood from several donors. Assay used: immunoSEQ multiplex PCR; TCRdb lists only in-frame clones, some missing. The data contain tens of thousands of clones, just over 90% of them singletons. Sequencing was carried out using PBMCs. The receptors stem from a human donor in good health. Some clones in this sample may be carry-over from other donors' samples.

The rearrangement joins TRBV7-9 to TRBJ1-1, with no clear D. V was clipped by 11 bases and J by 1 base, with 8 bases between them. The CDR3 has 11 residues. Germline CDR1 reads SEHNR; CDR2 reads FQNEAQ (reference sequence). CDR3 sequence (DNA): TGTGCCGTAGGAGCGAACACTGAAGCTTTCTTT. Its translation: CAVGANTEAFF.

The chain combines TRBV10-2 with TRBJ2-1, with D maybe TRBD2 (13 bases). Trimming cost V 8 bases and J 0 bases, with 35 bases left between them. Germline V lookup: CDR1 WSHSY, CDR2 SAAADI. This CDR3 is built from 22 residues. The CDR3 DNA reads TGCGCCAGCTTCAGGGACAGGGGGCATTCGGGGACTAGCGGGGCCTCCTACAATGAGCAGTTCTTC. This translates into CASFRDRGHSGTSGASYNEQFF.

The chain couples TRBV11-3 to TRBJ2-1; the match to TRBD1 covers 7 bases. J lost 0 bases, V lost 0 bases, and 2 bases had no gene match. CDR3 length: 16 amino acids. CDR1 is SGHNT and CDR2 is YENEEA in the germline V gene. CDR3 nucleotide sequence: TGTGCCAGCAGCTTAGAAGGGACAGTCTCCTACAATGAGCAGTTCTTC. It codes for CASSLEGTVSYNEQFF.

The chain joins TRBV25-1 to TRBJ2-1, with 7 positions matching TRBD2. With 4 bases clipped from V and 8 bases from J, the junction kept 11 bases outside the gene matches. This CDR3 comprises 15 residues. The germline V gene encodes CDR1 MGHDK and CDR2 SYGVNS. CDR3 amino acids: CASSASRGESDEQFF. CDR3 bases: TGTGCCAGCAGTGCCTCCCGGGGGGAGTCAGATGAGCAGTTCTTC.

About this clone itself: Other DNA sequences in the same sample also yield this CDR3. The chain joins TRBV10-3 to TRBJ2-5; no definite D call. The V end was cut by 4 bases, the J end by 4 bases, with 4 bases between. The CDR3 length is 11 residues. Germline V CDR1 and CDR2: ENHRY, SYGVKD. CDR3 amino acids: CAISAGETQYF. The CDR3 bases are TGTGCCATCAGTGCGGGAGAGACCCAGTACTTC.

V gene TRBV6-5 combines with J gene TRBJ2-1; the match to TRBD1 covers 7 bases. The J segment lost 4 bases and the V segment lost 2 bases, leaving 5 bases of the junction unmatched. Germline V gene sequence: CDR1 MNHEY, CDR2 SVGAGI. The CDR3 length is 15 residues. The CDR3 region has the DNA TGTGCCAGCAGTTACCCCTCGACAGGGTACAATGAGCAGTTCTTC. Its translation is CASSYPSTGYNEQFF.

This chain joins TRBV6-6 and TRBJ1-1, with D possibly being TRBD1 (5 bases). The germline V and J ends were trimmed by 4 bases and 1 base, with 16 bases remaining between them. CDR1 is MNHNY, CDR2 SVGAGI, per germline (reference sequence). The CDR3 has 16 amino acids. CDR3 bases: TGTGCCAGCAGTTTTGGACACCGTACCTCGAACACTGAAGCTTTCTTT. It codes for CASSFGHRTSNTEAFF.

The V gene is TRBV4-3, the J gene TRBJ1-3, with TRBD1 matching 7 bases. Germline trimming cut 2 bases from V and 0 bases from J; bases unmatched to any gene: 1. Germline CDR1 is LGHNA and CDR2 is YSLEER. The CDR3 sequence is 15 residues long. CDR3 bases: TGCGCCAGCAGCCAAACAGGGGTCTCTGGAAACACCATATATTTT. Protein: CASSQTGVSGNTIYF.

This chain links TRBV11-2 with TRBJ2-7, with 9 bases identical to TRBD2. V trimming: 5 bases; J trimming: 4 bases; junction bases outside the gene matches: 9. Germline CDR1 SGHAT, CDR2 FQNNGV. CDR3 length equals 15 residues. The DNA for the CDR3 is TGTGCCAGCAGCCTTGTGGCGGGAGGGGAGTACGAGCAGTACTTC. This sequence encodes CASSLVAGGEYEQYF.

This chain connects TRBV4-3 to TRBJ2-1, with 9 bases aligning to TRBD2. This CDR3 has 16 amino acids. Germline lookup yields CDR1 LGHNA and CDR2 YSLEER. V trimming: 5 bases; J trimming: 7 bases; junction bases outside the gene matches: 12. CDR3 amino acids: CASSRELAGARNEQFF. CDR3 nucleotides: TGCGCCAGCAGCAGGGAGTTAGCGGGGGCCCGTAATGAGCAGTTCTTC.

The J gene is TRBJ2-3, the V gene TRBV5-4, with 13 nucleotides matching TRBD2. This CDR3 is 16 amino acids long. The germline V gene encodes CDR1 SGHNT and CDR2 YYREEE (reference sequence). The J segment lost 6 bases and the V segment lost 2 bases, leaving 6 bases of the junction unmatched. The DNA for the CDR3 is TGTGCCAGCAGCTTACCGGGACTAGCGGGGACCGATACGCAGTATTTT. This sequence encodes CASSLPGLAGTDTQYF.

Relative to its sample, this clone is medium-sized. This chain joins TRBV15 and TRBJ2-7, with TRBD2 matching over 9 bases. The V segment lost 2 bases and the J segment 6 bases; nucleotides outside the gene matches: 14. The CDR3 has 17 residues. The germline V gene encodes CDR1 LNHNV and CDR2 YYDKDF (reference sequence). CDR3 bases: TGTGCCACCAGCAGAAGAGTTGGGCGGGAGGGCCCCGCCGAGCAGTACTTC. Translated: CATSRRVGREGPAEQYF. Using reference TRBV15 and TRBJ2-7 for the parts outside the CDR3, the full variable domain is DAMVIQNPRYQVTQFGKPVTLSCSQTLNHNVMYWYQQKSSQAPKLLFHYYDKDFNNEADTPDNFQSRRPNTSFCFLDIRSPGLGDTAMYLCATSRRVGREGPAEQYFGPGTRLTVT.

The rearrangement joins TRBV7-3 to TRBJ2-3; 15 nucleotides agree with TRBD2. V was pared by 3 bases and J by 11 bases, with 12 bases of the junction left unmatched. Germline CDR1 reads SGHTA; CDR2 reads FQGTGA. The CDR3 contains 17 residues. The CDR3 sequence: CASSFGLAGGAQIEQYF. CDR3 sequence (DNA): TGTGCCAGCAGCTTCGGACTAGCGGGAGGGGCACAGATAGAGCAGTATTTT.

The chain uses TRBV7-6 and TRBJ1-1; 9 nucleotides agree with TRBD1. V was pared by 5 bases and J by 8 bases, with 3 bases of the junction left unmatched. Germline CDR1 reads SGHVS; CDR2 reads FNYEAQ. The CDR3 sequence is 12 residues long. This CDR3 reads CASSGQGSEAFF. The DNA of the CDR3 is TGTGCCAGCAGCGGACAGGGGAGCGAAGCTTTCTTT. Supplemented by reference TRBV7-6 and TRBJ1-1, the full variable domain reads GAGVSQSPRYKVTKRGQDVALRCDPISGHVSLYWYRQALGQGPEFLTYFNYEAQQDKSGLPNDRFSAERPEGSISTLTIQRTEQRDSAMYRCASSGQGSEAFFGQGTRLTVV.

The V gene is TRBV7-3, the J gene TRBJ2-1, with 9 bases identical to TRBD2. Germline loops: CDR1 SGHTA, CDR2 FQGTGA. With V trimmed by 5 bases and J by 6 bases, 8 bases remained unmatched. The CDR3 is 15 amino acids. CDR3 protein: CASSKGGSGSNEQFF. CDR3 DNA: TGTGCCAGCAGCAAAGGGGGTAGCGGGAGCAATGAGCAGTTCTTC.

This rearrangement joins TRBV4-1 to TRBJ1-2; 11 bases map to TRBD1. V dropped 7 bases and J dropped 0; count of bases not matched to a gene: 7. The CDR3 runs to 16 residues. Germline V CDR1 and CDR2: MGHRA, YSYEKL. For the CDR3, the DNA is TGCGCCAGCACCCCCGGACAGGGGGCAACTAACTATGGCTACACCTTC. Protein: CASTPGQGATNYGYTF.

V gene TRBV10-3 combines with J gene TRBJ2-7, with a weak D call TRBD1 (6 bases). The CDR3 extends over 13 amino acids. The germline CDR1 and CDR2 sequences are ENHRY and SYGVKD. Trimming removed 6 bases from V and 0 bases from J, with 9 bases in between. The CDR3 sequence is CAIRPGHSYEQYF. In DNA, the CDR3 is TGTGCCATCAGGCCGGGACACTCCTACGAGCAGTACTTC.

The CDR3 bases are TGTGCCAGCAGCGTACGGACTAGCGGAATGACAGATACGCAGTATTTT. The encoded protein is CASSVRTSGMTDTQYF. This chain links TRBV7-8 with TRBJ2-3; TRBD2 agrees at 10 bases. J was trimmed by 3 bases and V by 5 bases; bases with no gene match: 8. This CDR3 is built from 16 residues. Germline lookup yields CDR1 SGHVS and CDR2 FQNEAQ. The full variable domain, in which reference TRBV7-8 and TRBJ2-3 provide the parts outside the CDR3, is GAGVSQSPRYKVAKRGQDVALRCDPISGHVSLFWYQQALGQGPEFLTYFQNEAQLDKSGLPSDRFFAERPEGSVSTLKIQRTQQEDSAVYLCASSVRTSGMTDTQYFGPGTRLTVL.

The chain has TRBV9 and TRBJ2-2, with a possible D match to TRBD1 (5 bases). The CDR3 extends over 14 amino acids. Germline loops: CDR1 SGDLS, CDR2 YYNGEE. V was pared by 1 base and J by 5 bases, with 9 bases between. The CDR3 bases are TGTGCCAGCAGCGTAACAGGAAGAACCGGGGAGCTGTTTTTT. This gives the protein CASSVTGRTGELFF.

This clone was recorded only once. The chain is built from TRBV2 and TRBJ1-4; D is uncertain. In germline, CDR1 is SNHLY, CDR2 FYNNEI. The ends were cut back, 6 bases at V and 4 bases at J, with 3 bases in the middle. The CDR3 extends over 11 amino acids. CDR3 region: CASSYNEKLFF. CDR3 DNA: TGTGCCAGCAGCTATAATGAAAAACTGTTTTTT.

This chain uses TRBV4-3 with TRBJ2-3, with TRBD2 as a possible D gene (7 bases). Germline V gives CDR1 LGHNA, CDR2 YSLEER. V dropped 0 bases and J dropped 8 bases, with 30 bases sitting between them. CDR3 length: 20 amino acids. This CDR3 reads CASSQDRRRGLPSAAGTQYF. Written as DNA, the CDR3 is TGCGCCAGCAGCCAAGATCGTAGGCGGGGGCTCCCCTCGGCGGCGGGTACGCAGTATTTT.

V is TRBV9 and J is TRBJ2-1; TRBD2 is a possible D gene (6 bases). Germline-derived CDR1 and CDR2 are SGDLS and YYNGEE. The CDR3 is 16 residues long. V lost 4 bases and J lost 0, with 14 bases in between. The CDR3: CASSPQDYSSYNEQFF. CDR3 bases: TGTGCCAGCAGCCCGCAGGACTACAGCTCCTACAATGAGCAGTTCTTC.

This chain links TRBV7-2 with TRBJ2-3; 8 nucleotides match TRBD2. This CDR3 comprises 15 residues. V gave up 5 bases and J gave up 1 base; unmatched junction bases: 5. Germline-derived CDR1 and CDR2 are SGHTA and FQGNSA. The DNA for the CDR3 is TGTGCCAGCAGCCCGACTAGCGCGCGCACAGATACGCAGTATTTT. It specifies CASSPTSARTDTQYF.

The rearrangement joins TRBV11-2 to TRBJ2-1, with 8 bases fitting TRBD1. Unmatched junction bases numbered 8, after V lost 5 bases and J lost 5 bases. The length of the CDR3 is 15 residues. Per germline, CDR1 SGHAT and CDR2 FQNNGV. CDR3 sequence reads: CASSRGQGRDNEQFF. Here the CDR3 DNA reads TGTGCCAGCAGCCGTGGACAGGGTCGTGACAATGAGCAGTTCTTC.

The genes are TRBV19 and TRBJ2-7; 7 nucleotides match TRBD2. The CDR3 has 16 amino acids. The V segment lost 0 bases and the J segment 2 bases; nucleotides outside the gene matches: 7. The germline V gene encodes CDR1 LNHDA and CDR2 SQIVND (reference sequence). CDR3 bases: TGTGCCAGTAGTATAGACCTCCTAGCGGAGACCTACGAGCAGTACTTC. It is translated as CASSIDLLAETYEQYF.

The CDR3 DNA is TGCGCCAGCAGCCAAGATCGACTCCTAGTGCGGACCCAGTACTTC. Translation gives CASSQDRLLVRTQYF. V and J are TRBV4-3 and TRBJ2-5; unclear D gene. CDR1 and CDR2 from the germline V gene are LGHNA and YSLEER. This CDR3 has 15 residues. V lost 0 bases, J lost 7 bases, and 15 bases lay in between.

The rearrangement joins TRBV19 to TRBJ2-1; 10 bases fit TRBD2. The V and J ends lost 3 bases and 5 bases, in that order; junction bases with no gene match: 4. Germline V gene data show CDR1 as LNHDA and CDR2 as SQIVND (reference sequence). The CDR3 has 15 residues. CDR3 amino acids: CASSIPSGGHNEQFF. CDR3 DNA sequence: TGTGCCAGTAGTATCCCTAGCGGGGGCCACAATGAGCAGTTCTTC.